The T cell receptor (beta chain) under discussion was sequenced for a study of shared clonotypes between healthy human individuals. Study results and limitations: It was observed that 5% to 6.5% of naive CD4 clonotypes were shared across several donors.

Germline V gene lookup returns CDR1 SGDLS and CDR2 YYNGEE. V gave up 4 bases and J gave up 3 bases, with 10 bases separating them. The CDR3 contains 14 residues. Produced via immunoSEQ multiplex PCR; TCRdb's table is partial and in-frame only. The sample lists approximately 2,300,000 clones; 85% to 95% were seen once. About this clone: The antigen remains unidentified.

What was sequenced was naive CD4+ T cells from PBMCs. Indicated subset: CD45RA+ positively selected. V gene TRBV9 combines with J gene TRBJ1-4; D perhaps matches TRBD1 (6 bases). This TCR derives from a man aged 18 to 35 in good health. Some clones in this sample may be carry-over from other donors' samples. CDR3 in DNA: TGTGCCAGCAGCCCTCGACAGGCTAATGAAAAACTGTTTTTT. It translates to CASSPRQANEKLFF.